A selection of T cell receptor beta chains follows, all from one sample in a study of OX40 agonist ivuxolimab in advanced cancers. The method was immunoSEQ multiplex PCR; TCRdb's version includes in-frame clones alone and lacks a portion of them. The repertoire holds fewer than 90,000 clones, with 80% to 90% as singletons. The sample was CD4+ or CD8+ T cells sorted from blood, taken in a trial of the OX40 agonist ivuxolimab. These receptors came from an adult with an advanced solid tumor such as melanoma, head and neck, liver or kidney cancer. The CDR3 runs from the conserved cysteine through the conserved F or W. A D gene is named only where the DNA matches it firmly. Some rows mark clone size as missing; the rest say once, few, many or name a class of expanded clone.

v_call	j_call	d_call	clone_size	cdr3_length	cdr3_nt	cdr3_aa
TRBV10-3	TRBJ1-5	NA	NA	13	TGTGCCATTCGCCGGGACACAAATCAGCCCCAGCATTTT	CAIRRDTNQPQHF
TRBV28	TRBJ2-7	NA	NA	14	TGTGCCAGCAGTCTAAAGGGGCTAAACTTCGAGCAGTACTTC	CASSLKGLNFEQYF
TRBV7-2	TRBJ2-5	TRBD2	NA	16	TGTGCCAGCAGCCGAGGACGCGGGAGGGTCCAAGAGACCCAGTACTTC	CASSRGRGRVQETQYF
TRBV7-8	TRBJ2-1	TRBD2	NA	13	TGTGCCAGCAGCCTGACTAGCGGGATTGAGCAGTTCTTC	CASSLTSGIEQFF
TRBV7-9	TRBJ1-1	NA	NA	13	TGTGCCAGCAGCTTAATGTCTGTTAAGGAAGCTTTCTTT	CASSLMSVKEAFF
TRBV15	TRBJ2-5	NA	once	14	TGTGCCACCAGCAGGTTGGGCACTTGGGAGACCCAGTACTTC	CATSRLGTWETQYF
TRBV7-3	TRBJ1-1	NA	NA	14	TGTGCCAGCAGCTTACTCGGGGGAGACACTGAAGCTTTCTTT	CASSLLGGDTEAFF
TRBV6-5	TRBJ2-2	TRBD2	NA	16	TGTGCCAGCAGTTCTCGGCCTAGCGGGACGGCCGGGGAGCTGTTTTTT	CASSSRPSGTAGELFF
TRBV19	TRBJ2-7	NA	NA	16	TGTGCCAGTAGTATAGAGTCCAGTTACGCCGCCGGCGAGCAGTACTTC	CASSIESSYAAGEQYF
TRBV5-3	TRBJ1-5	NA	NA	16	TGTGCCAGAAGCTTGTTAGGGGCGCGGGTGGATCAGCCCCAGCATTTT	CARSLLGARVDQPQHF
TRBV5-1	TRBJ2-1	NA	NA	14	TGCGCCAGCAGCCCAATACCTTCTCAGGGTGAGCAGTTCTTC	CASSPIPSQGEQFF
TRBV7-8	TRBJ2-7	NA	NA	15	TGTGCCAGCAGCCTGCGATGGGGGGACCACTACGAGCAGTACTTC	CASSLRWGDHYEQYF
TRBV5-1	TRBJ2-5	NA	NA	15	TGCGCCAGCAGCTTGCCCGGCACGGCAGCCGAGACCCAGTACTTC	CASSLPGTAAETQYF
TRBV6-6	TRBJ2-7	TRBD1	NA	13	TGTGCCAGCAGGGGGACAGGGTGGGGCGAGCAGTACTTC	CASRGTGWGEQYF
TRBV5-6	TRBJ1-2	TRBD1	few	18	TGTGCCAGCAGCTTGTTCCTCGTGACAGGGGGCCCTAGATATGGCTACACCTTC	CASSLFLVTGGPRYGYTF
TRBV7-6	TRBJ1-5	NA	once	14	TGTGCCAGCGCGACACAGCCTTCTAATCAGCCCCAGCATTTT	CASATQPSNQPQHF
TRBV10-3	TRBJ2-1	TRBD2	NA	15	TGTGCCATCAGTTTGACAGCGGGAGTTGAGAATGAGCAGTTCTTC	CAISLTAGVENEQFF
TRBV5-4	TRBJ2-2	NA	NA	14	TGTGCCAGCAGCTTGGTGCGGAACACCGGGGAGCTGTTTTTT	CASSLVRNTGELFF